These 12 T cell receptor beta chains originate from one sample sequenced in a study of cytomegalovirus exposure and HLA in healthy donors. Vbeta (60) and Jbeta (13) primers were used in the PCR. Sequenced by immunoSEQ multiplex PCR; TCRdb stores in-frame clones only, minus some. The sample carries about 130,000 clones, about four fifths recorded once. The sample comprised PBMCs. The receptors were gathered from a man aged 30 to 39 in good health and CMV-seronegative.

The CDR3 sequence: CASSLGQAEAFF. CDR3 coding DNA: TGTGCCAGCAGCTTAGGACAGGCTGAAGCTTTCTTT. V and J are TRBV7-2 and TRBJ1-1; D is possibly TRBD1 (6 bases). With 1 base removed from V and 6 bases from J, the gap between germline ends came to 6 bases. CDR1 is SGHTA and CDR2 is FQGNSA in the germline V gene. This CDR3 has 12 amino acids.

This chain joins TRBV9 and TRBJ2-3, with TRBD1 as a possible D gene (6 bases). Looked up from germline, CDR1 is SGDLS and CDR2 is YYNGEE. The CDR3 is 15 residues long. V shed 2 bases and J shed 0 bases, with 10 bases lying between them. The chain's CDR3 is CASSVRGHSTDTQYF. The CDR3 nucleotides read TGTGCCAGCAGCGTGAGGGGACATAGCACAGATACGCAGTATTTT.

This chain links TRBV28 with TRBJ2-2; a possible D gene is TRBD2 (6 bases). The germline gives CDR1 MDHEN, CDR2 SYDVKM. The ends were cut back, 7 bases at V and 2 bases at J, with 11 bases in the middle. This CDR3 comprises 14 residues. This chain's CDR3 is CASTERVNTGELFF. The CDR3 bases are TGTGCCAGCACCGAGCGGGTAAACACCGGGGAGCTGTTTTTT. The full variable domain, its missing parts supplied by reference TRBV28 and TRBJ2-2, is DVKVTQSSRYLVKRTGEKVFLECVQDMDHENMFWYRQDPGLGLRLIYFSYDVKMKEKGDIPEGYSVSREKKERFSLILESASTNQTSMYLCASTERVNTGELFFGEGSRLTVL.

The rearrangement links TRBV7-6 to TRBJ2-1; a possible D gene is TRBD2 (6 bases). The CDR3 length is 12 residues. Germline CDR1 is SGHVS and CDR2 is FNYEAQ. Trimming removed 6 bases from V and 5 bases from J, with 8 bases in between. Written as DNA, the CDR3 is TGTGCCAGCAGTAGGACTAACAATGAGCAGTTCTTC. It specifies CASSRTNNEQFF.

The gene calls are TRBV28 and TRBJ1-2; 10 nucleotides align to TRBD1. Trimming cost V 6 bases and J 8 bases; bases outside gene matches: 12. This CDR3 has 15 amino acids. Germline CDR1 and CDR2: MDHEN and SYDVKM. In DNA form, the CDR3 reads TGTGCCAGCAGCCGTCGGGACAGGGGATTTCGAGGCTACACCTTC. Its translation is CASSRRDRGFRGYTF.

About this clone: Other DNA sequences in this specimen translate into the identical CDR3. The chain couples TRBV20-1 to TRBJ2-5; D uncertain. Germline lookup yields CDR1 DFQATT and CDR2 SNEGSKA (reference sequence). The CDR3 extends over 11 amino acids. V was shortened by 3 bases and J by 1 base, with 3 bases between the two germline ends. CDR3 in DNA: TGCAGTGCTAGTAGCCAAGAGACCCAGTACTTC. As protein: CSASSQETQYF.

The gene calls are TRBV6-5 and TRBJ2-1; D is uncertain. The CDR3 consists of 14 residues. The ends were cut back, 5 bases at V and 5 bases at J, with 13 bases in the middle. The germline V gene has CDR1 MNHEY and CDR2 SVGAGI. This CDR3 reads CASSRPNRDNEQFF. The CDR3 region has the DNA TGTGCCAGCAGTCGGCCGAATCGGGACAATGAGCAGTTCTTC.

J is TRBJ2-2 and V is TRBV7-9; D possibly corresponds to TRBD2 (6 bases). V lost 11 bases to trimming and J lost 1 base, with 8 bases between them. Looked up from germline, CDR1 is SEHNR and CDR2 is FQNEAQ (reference sequence). This CDR3 region has 12 residues. Here the CDR3 reads CACGENTGELFF. CDR3 bases: TGTGCCTGCGGGGAGAACACCGGGGAGCTGTTTTTT.

V gene TRBV2 combines with J gene TRBJ2-1, with 8 bases aligning to TRBD2. The CDR3 covers 14 residues. The V and J ends lost 4 bases and 8 bases, in that order; junction bases with no gene match: 7. Germline V gene lookup returns CDR1 SNHLY and CDR2 FYNNEI. DNA of the CDR3: TGTGCCAGCAGTGGATCGGGGGGGCCGGATGAGCAGTTCTTC. Protein product: CASSGSGGPDEQFF. The variable domain in full, with the rest retrieved from reference TRBV2 and TRBJ2-1, is EPEVTQTPSHQVTQMGQEVILRCVPISNHLYFYWYRQILGQKVEFLVSFYNNEISEKSEIFDDQFSVERPDGSNFTLKIRSTKLEDSAMYFCASSGSGGPDEQFFGPGTRLTVL.

This chain uses TRBV7-2 with TRBJ2-1, with TRBD2 matching 7 bases. This CDR3 is built from 15 residues. Germline values: CDR1 SGHTA, CDR2 FQGNSA. The J segment lost 5 bases and the V segment lost 2 bases, leaving 6 bases of the junction unmatched. The CDR3 nucleotides are TGTGCCAGCAGCTTATGGTCTAGCGGTAACAATGAGCAGTTCTTC. This encodes CASSLWSSGNNEQFF.

CDR3 DNA sequence: TGTGCCAGCAGTTTTTCACCGGACAGCGCTAGCTCCTATAATTCACCCCTCCACTTT. It codes for CASSFSPDSASSYNSPLHF. The rearrangement links TRBV27 to TRBJ1-6, with D possibly being TRBD1 (6 bases). The CDR3 is 19 residues long. Germline assignment: CDR1 MNHEY and CDR2 SMNVEV (reference sequence). V shed 3 bases and J shed 0 bases, with 18 bases lying between them.

This clone was counted only a few times. The sample contains more than one DNA sequence encoding this CDR3. The gene calls are TRBV7-2 and TRBJ2-3; TRBD2 is a possible D gene (5 bases). Germline lookup yields CDR1 SGHTA and CDR2 FQGNSA. Trimming removed 3 bases at V and 1 base at J, with 8 bases between. This CDR3 comprises 14 residues. CDR3 protein: CASSLGSGTDTQYF. The CDR3 DNA reads as TGTGCCAGCAGCTTGGGTAGCGGCACAGATACGCAGTATTTT. The full variable domain, in which reference TRBV7-2 and TRBJ2-3 provide the parts outside the CDR3, is GAGVSQSPSNKVTEKGKDVELRCDPISGHTALYWYRQSLGQGLEFLIYFQGNSAPDKSGLPSDRFSAERTGGSVSTLTIQRTQQEDSAVYLCASSLGSGTDTQYFGPGTRLTVL.